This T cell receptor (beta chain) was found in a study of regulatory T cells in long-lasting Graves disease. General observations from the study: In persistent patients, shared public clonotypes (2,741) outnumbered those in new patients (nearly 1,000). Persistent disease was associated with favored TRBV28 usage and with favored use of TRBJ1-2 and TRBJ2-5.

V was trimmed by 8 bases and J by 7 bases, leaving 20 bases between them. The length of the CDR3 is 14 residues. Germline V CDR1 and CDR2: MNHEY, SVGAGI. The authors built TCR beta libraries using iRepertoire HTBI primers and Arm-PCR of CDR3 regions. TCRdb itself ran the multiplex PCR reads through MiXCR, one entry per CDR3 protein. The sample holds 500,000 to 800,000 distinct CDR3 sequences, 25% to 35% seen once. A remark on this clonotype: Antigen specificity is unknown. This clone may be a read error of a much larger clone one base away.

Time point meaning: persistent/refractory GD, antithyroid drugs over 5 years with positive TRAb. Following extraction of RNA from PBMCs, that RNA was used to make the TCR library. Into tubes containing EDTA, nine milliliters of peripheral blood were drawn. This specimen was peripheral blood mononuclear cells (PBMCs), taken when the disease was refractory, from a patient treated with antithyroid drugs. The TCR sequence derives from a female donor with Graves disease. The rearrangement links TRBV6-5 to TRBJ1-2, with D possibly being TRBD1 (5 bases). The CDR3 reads CASAKELRGGGYTF. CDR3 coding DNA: TGTGCCAGCGCCAAAGAGCTCCGGGGGGGTGGCTACACCTTC.